This T cell receptor (beta chain) was found in a study of identical twins. Overall study findings and caveats: Twins shared beta out-of-frame sequences in excess, but this excess was weaker. Insertions ran lower in abundant cord blood beta clonotypes, though not in memory repertoires.

Remarks on this clonotype: What it recognizes is unknown.

Carrying unique molecular identifiers, the cDNA also gained a universal primer site through template switching. MiXCR was run by TCRdb on the 5' RACE reads, yielding one entry per CDR3 protein. The table has hundreds of thousands of distinct CDR3 sequences, around 20% seen once; the top ten hold approximately 4.3%. In germline, CDR1 is MNHEY, CDR2 SVGEGT. V was cut by 8 bases and J by 2 bases, with 16 bases left in between. The CDR3 is 14 amino acids. The same sample was also studied in work on T cells expressing NK-cell markers. That study adds: Repertoires of TCR beta were obtained from T cells sorted as CD3+CD56+NKG2C+, CD3+CD56+NKG2C- and CD3+CD56-NKG2C+.

V is TRBV6-2 or TRBV6-3 and J is TRBJ2-7; D remains unclear. This receptor was obtained from a woman between 18 and 29 years old in good health. Sequencing used PBMCs. In DNA, the CDR3 is TGTGCCAGCCTTGACCGCGGACCGACCTACGAGCAGTACTTC. Translation gives CASLDRGPTYEQYF.